The rows below give T cell receptor beta chains drawn from one sample of a study of radiation and T cells in renal cell carcinoma. The table came from immunoSEQ multiplex PCR; TCRdb's copy has only in-frame clones and leaves some out. The sample comprises 95,000 or so clones, approximately 86% of which are singletons, and 6% to 9% rests with the top ten. The source was blood, collected from a patient whose treatment included radiotherapy and nephrectomy. These receptors all come from a man aged 50 to 60 with renal cell carcinoma. The CDR3 runs from the conserved cysteine through the conserved F or W. D genes are given only for firm matches. Not all rows give a size; the values are once, few, many and, for expanded clones, a class.

j_gene	d_gene	abundance	v_gene	CDR3aa	CDR3nt
TRBJ2-7	.	.	TRBV7-2	CTSSPHQSGSGYEQYF	TGTACCAGCAGCCCGCATCAAAGTGGGAGTGGTTACGAGCAGTACTTC
TRBJ2-1	.	.	TRBV5-1	CASSFAQGGLYNEQFF	TGCGCCAGCAGCTTTGCTCAGGGGGGGTTGTACAATGAGCAGTTCTTC
TRBJ2-1	TRBD1	.	TRBV7-9	CASDRVYNEQFF	TGTGCCAGCGACAGGGTATACAATGAGCAGTTCTTC
TRBJ2-3	TRBD1	.	TRBV6-5	CASSSGQGASNRQYF	TGTGCCAGCAGTTCGGGACAGGGGGCGTCCAATAGGCAGTATTTT
TRBJ2-7	TRBD1	.	TRBV19	CASSSSTGGYEQYF	TGTGCCAGTAGTTCGTCGACAGGGGGCTACGAGCAGTACTTC
TRBJ2-7	TRBD2	.	TRBV27	CASSYRHLAGTYEQYF	TGTGCCAGCAGTTACCGACACCTAGCGGGGACGTACGAGCAGTACTTC
TRBJ1-2	TRBD1	.	TRBV16	CASSLQTGNGYTF	TGTGCCAGCAGCCTGCAGACAGGGAATGGCTACACCTTC
TRBJ2-1	.	.	TRBV27	CASKTGANEQFF	TGTGCCAGCAAGACAGGTGCCAATGAGCAGTTCTTC
TRBJ2-1	.	.	TRBV2	CASTSGNRYNEQFF	TGTGCCAGCACTTCGGGAAATCGCTACAATGAGCAGTTCTTC
TRBJ2-2	.	.	TRBV2	CASSVAGVATGELFF	TGTGCCAGCAGTGTGGCAGGGGTGGCCACCGGGGAGCTGTTTTTT
TRBJ1-1	.	.	TRBV4-1	CASSQRGKGTEAFF	TGCGCCAGCAGCCAAAGGGGAAAGGGAACTGAAGCTTTCTTT
TRBJ2-7	.	.	TRBV19	CASSTGTGTYEQYF	TGTGCCAGTAGTACCGGGACTGGAACCTACGAGCAGTACTTC
TRBJ2-7	.	.	TRBV30	CAWSRGGIYEQYF	TGTGCCTGGTCCAGGGGGGGCATCTACGAGCAGTACTTC
TRBJ2-7	.	.	TRBV6-5	CASNHQGSYEQYF	TGTGCCAGCAATCACCAGGGCTCCTACGAGCAGTACTTC
TRBJ2-5	.	.	TRBV2	CASSFSQETQYF	TGTGCCAGCAGTTTTTCCCAAGAGACCCAGTACTTC
TRBJ2-5	TRBD1	.	TRBV5-1	CASGDRGGETQYF	TGCGCCAGCGGCGACAGGGGTGGAGAGACCCAGTACTTC
TRBJ2-1	TRBD2	.	TRBV5-4	CASSKRDGEQFF	TGTGCCAGCAGCAAGCGGGACGGTGAGCAGTTCTTC
TRBJ2-7	TRBD1	.	TRBV7-2	CASRPGQSYEQYF	TGTGCCAGCAGGCCGGGACAGTCCTACGAGCAGTACTTC
TRBJ2-1	TRBD2	.	TRBV5-1	CASSEGTSNEQFF	TGCGCCAGCAGCGAGGGGACTAGCAATGAGCAGTTCTTC
TRBJ1-1	.	.	TRBV18	CASSPRETEAFF	TGTGCCAGCTCACCACGGGAGACTGAAGCTTTCTTT
TRBJ2-1	.	.	TRBV7-3	CASSYPGANEQFF	TGTGCCAGCAGCTACCCGGGGGCCAATGAGCAGTTCTTC
TRBJ2-2	.	.	TRBV30	CAWAGHHTGELFF	TGTGCCTGGGCGGGACACCACACCGGGGAGCTGTTTTTT
TRBJ1-3	.	.	TRBV6-5	CASRQQPVSGNTIYF	TGTGCCAGCAGACAACAGCCCGTATCTGGAAACACCATATATTTT
TRBJ1-1	.	.	TRBV5-4	CASSLPRTEAFF	TGTGCCAGCAGCTTGCCCCGCACTGAAGCTTTCTTT
TRBJ2-2	.	.	TRBV5-1	CASSLQGGPNTGELFF	TGCGCCAGCAGCTTGCAAGGCGGACCAAACACCGGGGAGCTGTTTTTT
TRBJ2-5	TRBD1	.	TRBV4-3	CASSQDLWDSPKEQYF	TGCGCCAGCAGCCAAGATCTATGGGACAGTCCTAAAGAGCAGTACTTC
TRBJ2-5	TRBD1	once	TRBV7-2	CASSLARVGTAKETQYF	TGTGCCAGCAGCTTAGCGCGGGTCGGGACAGCCAAAGAGACCCAGTACTTC
TRBJ2-3	TRBD2	.	TRBV11-2	CASSPPRGLAGSQDTQYF	TGTGCCAGCAGCCCCCCCCGGGGACTAGCGGGATCCCAAGATACGCAGTATTTT